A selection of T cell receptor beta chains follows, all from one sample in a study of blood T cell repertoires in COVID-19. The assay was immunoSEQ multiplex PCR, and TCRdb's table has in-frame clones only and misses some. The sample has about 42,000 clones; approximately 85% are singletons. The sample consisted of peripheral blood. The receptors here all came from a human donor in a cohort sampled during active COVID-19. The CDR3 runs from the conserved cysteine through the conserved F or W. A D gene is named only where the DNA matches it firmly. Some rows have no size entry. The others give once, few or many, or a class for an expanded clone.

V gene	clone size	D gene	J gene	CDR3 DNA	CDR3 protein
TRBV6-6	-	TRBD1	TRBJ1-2	TGTGCCAGCAGGCCCCCGGGACAGGGAGGTTATGGCTACACCTTC	CASRPPGQGGYGYTF
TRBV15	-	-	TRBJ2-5	TGTGCCACCAGCAGTAAAGAGACCCAGTACTTC	CATSSKETQYF
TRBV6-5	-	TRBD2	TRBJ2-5	TGTGCCAGCTCCAACGGGGGGTCCGGGGGTGAGACCCAGTACTTC	CASSNGGSGGETQYF
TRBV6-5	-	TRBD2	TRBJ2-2	TGTGCCAGTCAAGCGGGGGGGGACACCGGGGAGCTGTTTTTT	CASQAGGDTGELFF
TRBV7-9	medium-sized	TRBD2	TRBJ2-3	TGTGCCAGCAGCTTAGGAGCGGGGGCAAGCGGCCTCACAGATACGCAGTATTTT	CASSLGAGASGLTDTQYF
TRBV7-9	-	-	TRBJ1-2	TGTGCCAGCAGCCCTTCGATGGCGGCCTATGGCTACACCTTC	CASSPSMAAYGYTF
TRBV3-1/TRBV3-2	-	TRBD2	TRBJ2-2	TGTGCCAGCAGCCGCCAATTACTAGCGAAGAACACCGGGGAGCTGTTTTTT	CASSRQLLAKNTGELFF
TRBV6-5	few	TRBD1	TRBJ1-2	TGTGCCGGCCAAACGGCCAGGGGGCACGGTGGCTACACCTTC	CAGQTARGHGGYTF
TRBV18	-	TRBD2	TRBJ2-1	TGTGCCAGCTCACCAACTAGCGGGAACGAGGTGGATGAGCAGTTCTTC	CASSPTSGNEVDEQFF
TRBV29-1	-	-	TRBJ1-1	TGCAGCGTTGTTAGGACGGGGATGAACACTGAAGCTTTCTTT	CSVVRTGMNTEAFF
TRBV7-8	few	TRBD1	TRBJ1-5	TGTGCCAGCAGCTTAGATGGGACAGGGGTCCAGCCCCAGCATTTT	CASSLDGTGVQPQHF
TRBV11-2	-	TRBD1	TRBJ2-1	TGTGCCAGCAGCCCACAGGGGGCCAATGAGCAGTTCTTC	CASSPQGANEQFF
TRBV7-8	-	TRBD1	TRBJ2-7	TGTGCCAGCGCAACAGGGGCTGGGCCCTACGAGCAGTACTTC	CASATGAGPYEQYF
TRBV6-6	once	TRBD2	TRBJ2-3	TGTGCCAGCAGTCCGGGGAGACTAGCGGGTACCACAGATACGCAGTATTTT	CASSPGRLAGTTDTQYF
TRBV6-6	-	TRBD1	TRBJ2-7	TGTGCCAGCAGTTACGCGACTGGGACAGGCTACTACGAGCAGTACTTC	CASSYATGTGYYEQYF
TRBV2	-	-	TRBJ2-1	TGTGCCAGCAGTCTTCAGGGCAGTGAGCAGTTCTTC	CASSLQGSEQFF
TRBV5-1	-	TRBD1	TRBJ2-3	TGCGCCAGCAGCTTGCGGGGGACAGGGTCCAGCACAGATACGCAGTATTTT	CASSLRGTGSSTDTQYF
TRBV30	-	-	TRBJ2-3	TGTGCCTGGGGGGCAGGACTGACACCCACAGATACGCAGTATTTT	CAWGAGLTPTDTQYF
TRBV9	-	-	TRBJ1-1	TGTGCCAGCAGCGTAGCTCCGAACACTGAAGCTTTCTTT	CASSVAPNTEAFF
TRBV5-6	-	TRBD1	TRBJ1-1	TGTGCCAGCAGCTTGGCCGGACAGGGTGAAGCTTTCTTT	CASSLAGQGEAFF
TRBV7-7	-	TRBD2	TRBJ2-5	TGTGCTAGCAGCTCGGGACTAGCGGGGGTAGAGACCCAGTACTTC	CASSSGLAGVETQYF
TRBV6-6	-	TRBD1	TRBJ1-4	TGTGCCAGCAGCCGACAGGGGGGCGCAACTAATGAAAAACTGTTTTTT	CASSRQGGATNEKLFF
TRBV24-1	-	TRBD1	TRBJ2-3	TGTGCCACCAGTGAGACAGGGGGTGCGGATACGCAGTATTTT	CATSETGGADTQYF
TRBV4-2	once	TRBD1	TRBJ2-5	TGTGCCAGCAGCCACGGACAGGGGAGAGAGACCCAGTACTTC	CASSHGQGRETQYF
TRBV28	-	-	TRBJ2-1	TGTGCCAGCAGCGCCCCCGGGGACTGGAGGGATGAGCAGTTCTTC	CASSAPGDWRDEQFF
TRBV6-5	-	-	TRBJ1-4	TGTGCCAGCAGCCCCGACAGCGAAAAACTGTTTTTT	CASSPDSEKLFF
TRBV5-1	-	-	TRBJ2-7	TGCGCCAGCACCACCTCAGGGTACGAGCAGTACTTC	CASTTSGYEQYF
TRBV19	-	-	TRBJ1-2	TGTGCCAGTAGTAGGGGACTGCCTACCCTCTATGGCTACACCTTC	CASSRGLPTLYGYTF
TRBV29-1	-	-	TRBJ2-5	TGCAGCGCCAGGATAACTAGTAAAGAGACCCAGTACTTC	CSARITSKETQYF
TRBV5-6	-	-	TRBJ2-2	TGTGCCAGCAGCTTCGTTCGCACCGGGGAGCTGTTTTTT	CASSFVRTGELFF
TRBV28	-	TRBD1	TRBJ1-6	TGTGCCAGCAGTTCCGGGACAGGGAATTCACCCCTCCACTTT	CASSSGTGNSPLHF
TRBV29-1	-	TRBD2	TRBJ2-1	TGCAGCGTTCTGCTAGCGGGGGGGTACAATGAGCAGTTCTTC	CSVLLAGGYNEQFF